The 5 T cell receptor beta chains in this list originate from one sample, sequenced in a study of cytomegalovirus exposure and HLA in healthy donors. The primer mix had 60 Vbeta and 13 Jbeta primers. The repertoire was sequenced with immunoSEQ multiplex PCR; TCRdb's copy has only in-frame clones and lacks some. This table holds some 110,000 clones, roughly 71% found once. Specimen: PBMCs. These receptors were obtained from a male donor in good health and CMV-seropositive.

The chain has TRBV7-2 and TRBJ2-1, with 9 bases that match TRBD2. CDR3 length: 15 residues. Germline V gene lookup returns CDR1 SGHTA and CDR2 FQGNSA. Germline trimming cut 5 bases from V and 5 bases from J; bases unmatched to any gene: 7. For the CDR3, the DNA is TGTGCCAGCAGCGCTGGGACTAGCAGCAACAATGAGCAGTTCTTC. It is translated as CASSAGTSSNNEQFF.

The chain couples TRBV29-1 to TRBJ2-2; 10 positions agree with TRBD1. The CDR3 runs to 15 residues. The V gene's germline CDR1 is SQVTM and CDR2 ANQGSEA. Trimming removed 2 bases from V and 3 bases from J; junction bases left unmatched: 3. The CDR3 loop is CSVEPTGGYTGELFF. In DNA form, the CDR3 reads TGCAGCGTTGAACCGACAGGGGGCTACACCGGGGAGCTGTTTTTT.

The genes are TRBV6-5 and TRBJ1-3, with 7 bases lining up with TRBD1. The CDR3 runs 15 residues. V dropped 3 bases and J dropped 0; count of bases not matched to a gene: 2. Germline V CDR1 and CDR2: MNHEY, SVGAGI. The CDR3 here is CASSYDRASGNTIYF. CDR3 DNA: TGTGCCAGCAGTTATGACAGGGCCTCTGGAAACACCATATATTTT.

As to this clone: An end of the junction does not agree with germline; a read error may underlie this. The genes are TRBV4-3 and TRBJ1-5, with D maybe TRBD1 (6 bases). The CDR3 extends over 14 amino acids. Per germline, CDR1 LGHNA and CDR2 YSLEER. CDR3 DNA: TGCGCCAGCAGCCAAGATGGGAGAGGACAGCCCCAGAATTTT. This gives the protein CASSQDGRGQPQNF.

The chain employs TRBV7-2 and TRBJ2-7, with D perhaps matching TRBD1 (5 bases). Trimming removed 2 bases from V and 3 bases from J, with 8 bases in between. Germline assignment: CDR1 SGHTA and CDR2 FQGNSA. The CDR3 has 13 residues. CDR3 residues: CASSLNRLYEQYF. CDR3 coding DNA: TGTGCCAGCAGCTTAAACAGGCTCTACGAGCAGTACTTC.